This entry describes one T cell receptor (beta chain). The target of this receptor is not known. The junction departs from the called germline gene at one end, perhaps through a read error. Libraries were built with the immunoSEQ multiplex PCR assay. RNA was extracted from all samples and reverse transcribed into cDNA, which served as template for TCR sequencing. SuperScript III was used for first-strand cDNA synthesis, primed with a 2:1 mix of oligo-dT and random hexamers. A synthetic immune receptor repertoire was used to assess amplification bias, and residual bias was removed computationally. On the authors' methods: After raw reads were preprocessed to remove errors, the CDR3 was defined following IMGT conventions as running from the conserved cysteine to phenylalanine. Clonality was computed by normalizing Shannon entropy by log2 of the number of productive unique TCRs and subtracting the result from 1. Scalp TCRbeta sequences were cross-referenced with sorted blood CD4 and CD8 repertoires so that the CD4 or CD8 identity of scalp clones could be inferred. The source is immuneACCESS, and TCRdb retained only in-frame sequences with V and J called. Part of the clones is not carried over; for the studies checked, unresolved V genes explain less than half of this, and the remainder is unexplained. From that table come the V and J calls and clone size; the DNA was used to work out D and trimming. The sample has fewer than 250,000 clones on record, 64% of them singletons. Of the sample, around 4% falls within the top ten clones.

Taken with the paper, the label for time point translates to: less than five weeks on oral tofacitinib. The label giving this sample's treatment or condition can be read as: oral pan-JAK inhibitor, 5-10 mg twice daily. Lesional scalp punch biopsies and peripheral blood were obtained from alopecia areata patients. PBMCs were separated by density centrifugation and stained for CD3, CD4 and CD8, after which CD4+ and CD8+ T cells were sorted on a FACSAria. This record belongs to a study of CD8+ T cells in alopecia areata (dated by TCRdb to about 2018). A note on the overall study: Treated patients were enrolled in an open-label pilot trial of oral tofacitinib at 5 to 10 mg twice daily for moderate-to-severe alopecia areata. Patients received tofacitinib for 6 to 18 months and were then followed off drug for 6 months to check for delayed response and recurrence. In treated patients, disease severity was measured using the SALT score, which gives the percentage of scalp surface area affected. In both human patients and the C3H/HeJ mouse model, the study applied high-throughput TCRbeta sequencing to look at T cell clonal expansion in alopecia areata. On the human side, TCRbeta sequencing was run on scalp tissue and on sorted CD4+ and CD8+ peripheral blood T cells from healthy controls and from alopecia areata patients with either patchy or totalis/universalis disease. Patients on tofacitinib were biopsied at baseline and after 4 and 24 weeks of treatment, and several of the patients also had a later scalp biopsy. Clonality in the scalp was compared among normal scalp (n=4), patchy alopecia areata scalp (n=8), and alopecia totalis/universalis scalp (n=8). RNA was obtained with the PAXgene miRNA kit for fixed scalp, the miRNeasy kit for PBMCs, and the RNeasy kit for mouse skin. Amplification of TCRbeta CDR3 regions was done by immunoSEQ multiplex PCR using 35 Vbeta forward primers and 13 Jbeta reverse primers.

The germline V gene encodes CDR1 SSHAT and CDR2 FNYEAQ (reference sequence). Inclusive of the bounding cysteine and phenylalanine, the CDR3 is 13 residues long. Just CDR3 DNA is preserved here, 39 bases in frame from base 1. General conclusions and limits of the study: Unlike mouse skin, which is dominated by gammadelta T cells, normal human skin has resident alphabeta T cells that are also sequenced, and this complicates analysis of the scalp TCR repertoire. Shared TCR sequences between patients were less evident than in mice, which may be partly attributable to HLA diversity in the patient population. Tofacitinib significantly decreased scalp clonality and the number of expanded CD8+ clones among the top 100 scalp clones. Many expanded lesional clones persisted in scalp and blood during tofacitinib treatment, which may partly explain relapse after stopping treatment. Because the treated cohort was small and had just a single nonresponder, larger studies are needed to establish links between baseline CD8+ expansion and response. Compared with normal scalp, lesional scalp, particularly in alopecia totalis/universalis, had higher clonality and more expanded CD8+ clones, which suggests antigenic drive.

Sequencing was performed on CD4+ T cells sorted from blood, taken at week 4, from a patient treated with tofacitinib. The V and J genes are TRBV7-7 and TRBJ2-3; the D gene cannot be resolved reliably. This receptor was taken from a human donor with alopecia areata. The CDR3: CASSRDRTDTQYF. The nucleotides are TGTGCTAGCAGCAGAGACCGAACAGATACGCAGTATTTT. When the CDR3 is completed using the reference TRBV7-7 and TRBJ2-3 genes on either side, the full variable domain is GAGVSQSPRYKVTKRGQDVTLRCDPISSHATLYWYQQALGQGPEFLTYFNYEAQPDKSGLPSDRFSAERPEGSISTLTIQRTEQRDSAMYRCASSRDRTDTQYFGPGTRLTVL.